The source of this TCR beta chain is a study of vaccination effects on CD4 cells after COVID-19. Sequencing in the ViraFEST assay came after antigen-specific CD4+ T cells had been expanded with viral peptide pools, which were used to stimulate PBMC. Researchers isolated CD4+ T cells once approximately ten days of culture had elapsed. People in the vaccine group had not been infected with SARS-CoV-2 before, and their nucleocapsid antibodies were negative. The authors replaced half the medium with IL-2 medium on days 3 and 7. Turning to this clone: Its antigen remains unidentified.

Only in-frame clones appear in the TCRdb table, and some are missing; sequencing was by immunoSEQ multiplex PCR. The repertoire holds over 20,000 clones, with about 74% as singletons. The study's findings and limits: Healthy vaccine recipients' vaccine-induced clones were almost all SARS-CoV-2 mono-reactive.

Germline V gene sequence: CDR1 SGHDN, CDR2 FVKESK. This CDR3 contains 13 residues. Trimming pared 4 bases from V and 1 base from J, leaving 6 bases between. The J gene is TRBJ2-3, the V gene TRBV14; no clear D gene. This specimen was CD4+ T cells from PBMCs cultured with SARS-CoV-2 spike peptides, taken before COVID-19 vaccination. The receptor comes from a human donor who received a COVID-19 vaccine. CDR3 amino acids: CASSLIGTDTQYF. CDR3 DNA: TGTGCCAGCAGCCTGATCGGCACAGATACGCAGTATTTT.